The subject of this entry is one T cell receptor (beta chain). Its antigen remains unknown. The data originate from a study of blood T cells in healthy people across ages. The overall study: Template switching retrieved approximately one barcoded beta molecule for each two T cells. Findings and caveats of the study: Diversity was higher, and naive CD4+ cells more numerous, in long-lived donors than in aged donors. CMV status of donors was unknown, possibly confounding expanded clonotype changes.

Combining a sample-barcoded 5' primer with a J-beta primer mix, a second PCR ran for roughly 7 to 11 cycles. Via MiXCR, TCRdb re-called the 5' RACE reads, giving one row per CDR3 protein. The sample lists approximately 600,000 distinct CDR3 sequences, approximately 50% seen once, with roughly 34% in the top ten. Germline trimming cut 0 bases from V and 2 bases from J; bases unmatched to any gene: 3. Looked up from germline, CDR1 is SGHRS and CDR2 is YFSETQ. The CDR3 consists of 18 residues. V usage is TRBV5-1 and J usage is TRBJ2-6; 12 bases agree with TRBD1. The sequence was collected from a man aged 55 to 69 in good health. The sequenced sample was blood. CDR3 amino acids: CASSLEGQGAAGANVLTF. The CDR3 DNA is TGCGCCAGCAGCTTGGAGGGACAGGGGGCTGCTGGGGCCAACGTCCTGACTTTC.